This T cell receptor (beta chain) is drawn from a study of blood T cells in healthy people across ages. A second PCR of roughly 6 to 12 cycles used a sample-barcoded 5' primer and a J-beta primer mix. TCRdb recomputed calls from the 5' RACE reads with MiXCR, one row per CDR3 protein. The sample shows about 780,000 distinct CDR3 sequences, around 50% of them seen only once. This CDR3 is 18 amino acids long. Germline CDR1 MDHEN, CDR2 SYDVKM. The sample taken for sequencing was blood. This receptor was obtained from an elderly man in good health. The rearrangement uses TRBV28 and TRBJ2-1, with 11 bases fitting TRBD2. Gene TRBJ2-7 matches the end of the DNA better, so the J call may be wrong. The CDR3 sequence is CASNQPTSGTPSYNEQYF. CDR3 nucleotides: TGTGCCAGCAACCAACCGACTAGCGGGACCCCATCCTACAATGAGCAGTACTTC.